This T cell receptor (beta chain) originates from a study of OX40 agonist ivuxolimab in advanced cancers. Study background: Patients enrolled in dose escalation were diagnosed with hepatocellular carcinoma, melanoma, renal cell or head and neck cancer. Therapy given before enrollment (anti-PD-1, anti-PD-L1 or anti-CTLA-4) was allowed, and around 40% had some. Study-wide findings and caveats: At doses 0.1 to 3.0 mg/kg, CD4+ and CD8+ clones expanded.

With regard to this clone: Its target is not known.

Some clones are missing from TCRdb's copy, which holds only in-frame ones; the method was immunoSEQ multiplex PCR. The sample includes around 76,000 clones, nearly 95% of them seen just once. V lost 4 bases and J 3 bases, leaving 12 bases between the germline ends. Germline CDR1 is SGHDN and CDR2 is FVKESK. The CDR3 sequence is 15 residues long. The rearrangement links TRBV14 to TRBJ1-4; D is possibly TRBD1 (6 bases). The clonotype comes from an adult with an advanced solid tumor such as melanoma, head and neck, liver or kidney cancer. Sequenced material: CD4+ or CD8+ T cells sorted from blood, taken in a trial of the OX40 agonist ivuxolimab. CDR3 region: CASSPGGRPNEKLFF. DNA for the CDR3: TGTGCCAGCAGCCCTGGGGGGCGCCCTAATGAAAAACTGTTTTTT.